This TCR beta chain stems from a study of shared clonotypes between healthy human individuals. Authors' processing steps: Filtering differed since immunoSEQ provided only junctions, with no quality scores. Clones were read by immunoSEQ multiplex PCR, and TCRdb kept only the in-frame ones, dropping some. Clone size and the V and J calls come from that table; the DNA yielded D and trimming. Of some 1 million clones in the sample, more than 60% were seen once. As regards this clone: Its cognate antigen is unknown.

Study-wide results and caveats: In this cohort, only blood was sampled, and tissue repertoires likely differ. The study's rarefaction showed incomplete sorted-subset sequencing despite large depth.

V lost 0 bases and J lost 4, with 9 bases in between. Germline V CDR1 and CDR2: LNHNV, YYDKDF (reference sequence). This CDR3 comprises 14 residues. This TCR was sampled from a man aged 18 to 29 in good health. Sequencing was performed on memory CD4+ T cells sorted from blood. Regarding subset: CD45RA-negative fraction. The chain recombines TRBV15 with TRBJ2-5; no reliable D call. This CDR3 reads CATSRDKWGETQYF. The CDR3 DNA reads TGTGCCACCAGCAGAGATAAATGGGGAGAGACCCAGTACTTC.